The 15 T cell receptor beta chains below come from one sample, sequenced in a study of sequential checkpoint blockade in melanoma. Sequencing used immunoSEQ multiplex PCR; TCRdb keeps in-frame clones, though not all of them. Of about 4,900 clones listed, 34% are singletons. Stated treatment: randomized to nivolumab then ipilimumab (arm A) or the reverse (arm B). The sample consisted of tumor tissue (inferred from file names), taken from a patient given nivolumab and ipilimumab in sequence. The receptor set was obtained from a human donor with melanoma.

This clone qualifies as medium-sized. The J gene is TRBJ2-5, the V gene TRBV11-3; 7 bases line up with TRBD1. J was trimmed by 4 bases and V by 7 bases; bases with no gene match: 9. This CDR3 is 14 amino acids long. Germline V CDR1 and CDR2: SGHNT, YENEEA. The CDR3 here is CASTTGQARETQYF. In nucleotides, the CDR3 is TGTGCCAGCACCACCGGACAGGCAAGAGAGACCCAGTACTTC.

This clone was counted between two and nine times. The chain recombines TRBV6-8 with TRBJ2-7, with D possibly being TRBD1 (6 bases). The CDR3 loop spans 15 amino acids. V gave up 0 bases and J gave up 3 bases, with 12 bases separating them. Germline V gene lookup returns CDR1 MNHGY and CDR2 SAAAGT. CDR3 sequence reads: CASSYSAGENYEQYF. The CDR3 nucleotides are TGTGCCAGCAGTTACTCGGCAGGGGAAAACTACGAGCAGTACTTC.

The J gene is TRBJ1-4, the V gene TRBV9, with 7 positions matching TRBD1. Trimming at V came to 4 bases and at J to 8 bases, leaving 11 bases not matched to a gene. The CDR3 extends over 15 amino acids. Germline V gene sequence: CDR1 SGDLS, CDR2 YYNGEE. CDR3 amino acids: CASSLGTANSEKLFF. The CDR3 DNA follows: TGTGCCAGCAGCCTGGGGACAGCTAATTCCGAAAAACTGTTTTTT.

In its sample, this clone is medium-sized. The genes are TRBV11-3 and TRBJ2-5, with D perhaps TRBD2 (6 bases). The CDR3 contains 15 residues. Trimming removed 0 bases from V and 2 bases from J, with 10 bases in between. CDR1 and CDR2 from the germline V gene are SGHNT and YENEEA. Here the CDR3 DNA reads TGTGCCAGCAGCTTAGATTACGGGGGACAAGAGACCCAGTACTTC. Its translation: CASSLDYGGQETQYF.

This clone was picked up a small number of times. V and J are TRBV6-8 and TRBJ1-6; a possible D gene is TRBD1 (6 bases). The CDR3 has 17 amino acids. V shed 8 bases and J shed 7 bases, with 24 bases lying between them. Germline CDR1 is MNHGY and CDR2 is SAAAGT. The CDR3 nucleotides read TGTGCCAGCGGCGGGGCGCTTATCGGGGGCCGGAATTCACCCCTCCACTTT. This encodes CASGGALIGGRNSPLHF.

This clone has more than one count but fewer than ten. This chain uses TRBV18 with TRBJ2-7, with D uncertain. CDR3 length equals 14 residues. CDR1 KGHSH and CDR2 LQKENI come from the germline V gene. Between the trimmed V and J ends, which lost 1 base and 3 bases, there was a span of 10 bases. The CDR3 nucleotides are TGTGCCAGCTCACCACAACCTACCCACTACGAGCAGTACTTC. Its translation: CASSPQPTHYEQYF.

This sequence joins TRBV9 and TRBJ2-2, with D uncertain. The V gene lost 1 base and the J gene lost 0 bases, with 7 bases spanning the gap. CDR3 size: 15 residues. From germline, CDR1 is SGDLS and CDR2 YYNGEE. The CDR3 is CASSVRSANTGELFF. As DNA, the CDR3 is TGTGCCAGCAGCGTAAGGTCCGCGAACACCGGGGAGCTGTTTTTT.

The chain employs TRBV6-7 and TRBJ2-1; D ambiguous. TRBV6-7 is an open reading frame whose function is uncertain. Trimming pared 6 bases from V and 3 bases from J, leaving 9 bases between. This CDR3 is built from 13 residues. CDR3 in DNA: TGTGCCAGCAGGACCAATTTCTACAATGAGCAGTTCTTC. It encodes CASRTNFYNEQFF.

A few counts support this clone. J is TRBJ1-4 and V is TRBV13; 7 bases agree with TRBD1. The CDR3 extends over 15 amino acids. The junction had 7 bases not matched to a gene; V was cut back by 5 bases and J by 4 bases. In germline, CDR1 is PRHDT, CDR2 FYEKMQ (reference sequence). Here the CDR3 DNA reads TGTGCCAGCAGCGACCAGGGACAGTTTAATGAAAAACTGTTTTTT. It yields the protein CASSDQGQFNEKLFF.

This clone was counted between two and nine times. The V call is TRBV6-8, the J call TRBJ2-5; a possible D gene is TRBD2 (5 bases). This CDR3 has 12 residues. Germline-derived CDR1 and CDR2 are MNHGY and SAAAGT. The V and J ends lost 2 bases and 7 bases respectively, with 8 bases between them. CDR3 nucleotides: TGTGCCAGCAGTTACGCCCGGGGGACCCAGTACTTC. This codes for CASSYARGTQYF.

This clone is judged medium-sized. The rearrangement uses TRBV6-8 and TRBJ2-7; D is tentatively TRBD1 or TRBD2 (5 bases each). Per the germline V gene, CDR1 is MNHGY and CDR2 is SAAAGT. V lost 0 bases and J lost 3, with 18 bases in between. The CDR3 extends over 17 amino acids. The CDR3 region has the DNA TGTGCCAGCAGTTACTCGATGATGGGACGGCCTTTCTACGAGCAGTACTTC. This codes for CASSYSMMGRPFYEQYF.

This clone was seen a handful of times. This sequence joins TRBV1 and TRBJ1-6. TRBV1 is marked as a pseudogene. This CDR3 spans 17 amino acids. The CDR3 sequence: CASSQGRARSYNSPLHF. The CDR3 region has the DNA TGCGCCAGCAGCCAAGGGAGGGCCCGCTCCTATAATTCACCCCTCCACTTT.

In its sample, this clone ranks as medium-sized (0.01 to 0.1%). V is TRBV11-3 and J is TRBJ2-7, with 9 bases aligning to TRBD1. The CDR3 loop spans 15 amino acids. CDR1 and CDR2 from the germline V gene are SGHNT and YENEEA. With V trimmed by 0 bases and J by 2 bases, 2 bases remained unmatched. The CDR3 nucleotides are TGTGCCAGCAGCTTAGAGGGGACAGGGACCTACGAGCAGTACTTC. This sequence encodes CASSLEGTGTYEQYF. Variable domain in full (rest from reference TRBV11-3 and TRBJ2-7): EAGVVQSPRYKIIEKKQPVAFWCNPISGHNTLYWYLQNLGQGPELLIRYENEEAVDDSQLPKDRFSAERLKGVDSTLKIQPAELGDSAVYLCASSLEGTGTYEQYFGPGTRLTVT.

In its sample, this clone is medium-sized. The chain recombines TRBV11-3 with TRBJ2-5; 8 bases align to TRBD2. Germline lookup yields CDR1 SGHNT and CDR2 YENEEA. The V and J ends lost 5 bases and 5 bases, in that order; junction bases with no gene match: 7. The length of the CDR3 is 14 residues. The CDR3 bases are TGTGCCAGCAGCCCGACACGGGGGGGGGAGACCCAGTACTTC. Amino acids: CASSPTRGGETQYF.

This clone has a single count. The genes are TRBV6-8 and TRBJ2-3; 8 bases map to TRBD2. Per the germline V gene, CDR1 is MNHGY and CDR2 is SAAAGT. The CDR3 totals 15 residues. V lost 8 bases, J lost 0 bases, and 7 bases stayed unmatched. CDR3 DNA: TGTGCCAGCGGAAACGGGGGGGCCAGCACAGATACGCAGTATTTT. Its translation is CASGNGGASTDTQYF.